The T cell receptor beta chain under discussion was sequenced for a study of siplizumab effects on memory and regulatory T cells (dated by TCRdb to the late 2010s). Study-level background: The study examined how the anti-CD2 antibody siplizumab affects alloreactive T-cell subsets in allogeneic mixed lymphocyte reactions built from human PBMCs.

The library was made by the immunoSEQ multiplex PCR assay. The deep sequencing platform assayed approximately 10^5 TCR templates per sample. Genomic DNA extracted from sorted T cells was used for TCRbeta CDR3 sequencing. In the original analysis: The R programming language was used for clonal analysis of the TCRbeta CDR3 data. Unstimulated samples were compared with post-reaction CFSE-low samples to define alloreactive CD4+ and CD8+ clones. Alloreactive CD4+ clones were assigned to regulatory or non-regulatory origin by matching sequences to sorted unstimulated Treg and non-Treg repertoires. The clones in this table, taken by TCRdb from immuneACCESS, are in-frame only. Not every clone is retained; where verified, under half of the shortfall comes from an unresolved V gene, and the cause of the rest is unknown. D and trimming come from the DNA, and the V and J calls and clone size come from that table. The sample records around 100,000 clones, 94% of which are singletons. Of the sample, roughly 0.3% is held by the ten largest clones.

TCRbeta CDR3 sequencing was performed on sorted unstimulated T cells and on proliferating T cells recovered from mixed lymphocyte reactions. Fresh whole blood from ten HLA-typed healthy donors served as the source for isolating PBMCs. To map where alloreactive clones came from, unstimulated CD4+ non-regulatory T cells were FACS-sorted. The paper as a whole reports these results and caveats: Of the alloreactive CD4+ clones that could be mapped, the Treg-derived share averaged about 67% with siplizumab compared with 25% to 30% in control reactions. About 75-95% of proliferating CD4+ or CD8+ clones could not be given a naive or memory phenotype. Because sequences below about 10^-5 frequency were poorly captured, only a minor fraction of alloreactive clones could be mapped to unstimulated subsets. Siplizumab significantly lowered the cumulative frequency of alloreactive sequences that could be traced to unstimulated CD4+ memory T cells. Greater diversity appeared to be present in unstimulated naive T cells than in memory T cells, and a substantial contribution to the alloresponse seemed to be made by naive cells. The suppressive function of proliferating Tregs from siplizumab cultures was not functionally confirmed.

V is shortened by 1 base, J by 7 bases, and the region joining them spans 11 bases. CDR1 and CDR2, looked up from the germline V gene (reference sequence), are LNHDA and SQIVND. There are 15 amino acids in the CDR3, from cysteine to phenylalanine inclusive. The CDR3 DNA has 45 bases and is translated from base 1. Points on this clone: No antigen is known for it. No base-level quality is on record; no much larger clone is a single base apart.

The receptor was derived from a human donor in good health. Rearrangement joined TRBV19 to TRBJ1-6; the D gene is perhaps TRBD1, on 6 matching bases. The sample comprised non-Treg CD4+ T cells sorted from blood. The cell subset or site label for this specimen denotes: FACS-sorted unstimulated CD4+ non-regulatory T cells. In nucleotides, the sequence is TGTGCCAGTAGTATAGCCGGGGGCTGGAATTCACCCCTCCACTTT. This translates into CASSIAGGWNSPLHF.